These 16 T cell receptor beta chains share one sample of origin, sequenced in a study of control samples from healthy donors and cancer patients. Generated by immunoSEQ multiplex PCR, the TCRdb table keeps only in-frame clones and is missing some. The sample lists approximately 50,000 clones, around 95% occurring once. The sequenced sample consisted of blood. The receptors here all came from a man aged 25-45 years in good health.

As DNA, the CDR3 is TGTGCCAGTAGTGGTCCACGACGGGGATCGAACACTGAAGCTTTCTTT. It encodes CASSGPRRGSNTEAFF. V usage is TRBV19 and J usage is TRBJ1-1; D is unclear. CDR1 is LNHDA, CDR2 SQIVND, per germline (reference sequence). The CDR3 is made up of 16 amino acids. The ends were cut back, 5 bases at V and 1 base at J, with 17 bases in the middle. The full variable domain, its missing parts supplied by reference TRBV19 and TRBJ1-1, is DGGITQSPKYLFRKEGQNVTLSCEQNLNHDAMYWYRQDPGQGLRLIYYSQIVNDFQKGDIAEGYSVSREKKESFPLTVTSAQKNPTAFYLCASSGPRRGSNTEAFFGQGTRLTVV.

The rearrangement joins TRBV27 to TRBJ2-3, with D possibly TRBD1 on 5 matching bases. Trimming stripped 1 base from V and 2 bases from J, with 7 bases between. Germline CDR1 and CDR2: MNHEY and SMNVEV (reference sequence). CDR3 size: 14 residues. CDR3 bases: TGTGCCAGCAGTTTATACAGGACCACAGATACGCAGTATTTT. The encoded protein is CASSLYRTTDTQYF.

The chain employs TRBV27 and TRBJ2-1; 9 nucleotides line up with TRBD2. Germline V gene lookup returns CDR1 MNHEY and CDR2 SMNVEV (reference sequence). J was trimmed by 4 bases and V by 6 bases; bases with no gene match: 13. The CDR3 length is 17 residues. The CDR3, as DNA: TGTGCCAGCAGCTCACCCCGGGATAGCGGGAGTTACAATGAGCAGTTCTTC. It specifies CASSSPRDSGSYNEQFF.

The chain has TRBV4-1 and TRBJ2-7; the D is unclear. CDR3 length: 14 amino acids. V lost 1 base and J 2 bases, leaving 9 bases between the germline ends. In germline, CDR1 is MGHRA, CDR2 YSYEKL. This CDR3 reads CASSQGPRAYEQYF. The CDR3 nucleotides read TGCGCCAGCAGCCAAGGGCCTAGGGCCTACGAGCAGTACTTC.

The chain combines TRBV29-1 with TRBJ2-1; 9 bases line up with TRBD2. There are 14 residues in the CDR3. V shed 5 bases and J 8 bases; nucleotides not matched to a gene: 10. Germline V lookup: CDR1 SQVTM, CDR2 ANQGSEA. The chain's CDR3 is CSVKGGGRVDEQFF. The CDR3 bases are TGCAGCGTTAAGGGAGGCGGGAGGGTCGATGAGCAGTTCTTC.

This clone was counted a single time. The V and J genes are TRBV9 and TRBJ1-3; a weak D match, TRBD1 (6 bases). The CDR3 consists of 15 residues. Per germline, CDR1 SGDLS and CDR2 YYNGEE. The V and J ends lost 4 bases and 4 bases respectively, with 15 bases between them. The CDR3 DNA reads as TGTGCCAGCAGCCCCCCGGGGGGGCCAGGAAACACCATATATTTT. This translates into CASSPPGGPGNTIYF.

The chain employs TRBV5-8 and TRBJ2-3, with TRBD2 as a possible D gene (6 bases). CDR1 is SGHTS, CDR2 YDEGEE, per germline. The CDR3 is made up of 17 amino acids. V was shortened by 0 bases and J by 1 base, with 15 bases between the two germline ends. The CDR3 reads CASSLVGGGVGTDTQYF. The CDR3 nucleotides are TGTGCCAGCAGCTTGGTAGGTGGAGGGGTCGGCACAGATACGCAGTATTTT. Together with reference TRBV5-8 and TRBJ2-3, the CDR3 gives the full variable domain: EAGVTQSPTHLIKTRGQQATLRCSPISGHTSVYWYQQALGLGLQFLLWYDEGEERNRGNFPPRFSGRQFPNYSSELNVNALELEDSALYLCASSLVGGGVGTDTQYFGPGTRLTVL.

This clone is a singleton in its sample. The chain carries TRBV28 and TRBJ2-5; D could derive from TRBD1 or TRBD2 (6 bases each). The CDR3 length is 19 residues. Trimming pared 4 bases from V and 2 bases from J, leaving 26 bases between. CDR1 is MDHEN and CDR2 is SYDVKM in the germline V gene. Here the CDR3 DNA reads TGTGCCAGCAGTTACACCCTCTATCTCGGCGGGACAAGACAAGAGACCCAGTACTTC. Protein: CASSYTLYLGGTRQETQYF.

The CDR3 DNA sequence: TGTGCCAGCAGTGAAGCGCTTCCGGGCGCTGAAGCTTTCTTT. It translates to CASSEALPGAEAFF. The chain combines TRBV2 with TRBJ1-1; D remains ambiguous. Between the trimmed V and J ends, which lost 0 bases and 6 bases, there was a span of 11 bases. Germline CDR1 and CDR2: SNHLY and FYNNEI. CDR3 length: 14 amino acids. Looking up the rest from reference TRBV2 and TRBJ1-1 gives the full variable domain: EPEVTQTPSHQVTQMGQEVILRCVPISNHLYFYWYRQILGQKVEFLVSFYNNEISEKSEIFDDQFSVERPDGSNFTLKIRSTKLEDSAMYFCASSEALPGAEAFFGQGTRLTVV.

This chain connects TRBV30 to TRBJ1-4; 8 positions match TRBD1. After removal of 1 base from V and 8 bases from J, the junction contained 9 bases not matched to a gene. The CDR3 is 15 amino acids. Germline-derived CDR1 and CDR2 are GTSNPN and SVGIG (reference sequence). For the CDR3, the DNA is TGTGCCTGGAGTGCCCGGACAGGGCCCAGGGAAAAACTGTTTTTT. Protein: CAWSARTGPREKLFF.

The V call is TRBV5-6, the J call TRBJ1-6; unclear D gene. The CDR3 contains 14 residues. CDR1 SGHDT and CDR2 YYEEEE come from the germline V gene. V lost 1 base to trimming and J lost 6 bases, with 8 bases between them. CDR3 sequence (DNA): TGTGCCAGCAGCTTGAAAATCGGTAATTCACCCCTCCACTTT. Residues: CASSLKIGNSPLHF.

The chain uses TRBV19 and TRBJ1-6; D remains ambiguous. CDR1 and CDR2 (germline): LNHDA, SQIVND (reference sequence). V was clipped by 3 bases and J by 10 bases, with 4 bases between them. The CDR3 spans 11 residues. The CDR3 region has the DNA TGTGCCAGTAGTATTGGGTCACCCCTCCACTTT. Translation: CASSIGSPLHF.

The gene calls are TRBV28 and TRBJ1-2; 9 bases map to TRBD1. The V and J ends lost 7 bases and 5 bases, in that order; junction bases with no gene match: 14. Germline V lookup: CDR1 MDHEN, CDR2 SYDVKM. The CDR3 spans 16 residues. CDR3 residues: CASNPPTGGAFYGYTF. CDR3 sequence (DNA): TGTGCCAGCAACCCCCCAACAGGGGGCGCCTTTTATGGCTACACCTTC.

The chain couples TRBV19 to TRBJ2-2; D is uncertain. In germline, CDR1 is LNHDA, CDR2 SQIVND (reference sequence). Trimming removed 0 bases from V and 7 bases from J, with 6 bases in between. This CDR3 is 13 amino acids long. The CDR3 sequence is CASSIDLNGELFF. In nucleotides, the CDR3 is TGTGCCAGTAGTATAGATCTGAACGGGGAGCTGTTTTTT.

The chain couples TRBV9 to TRBJ2-1, with 7 bases identical to TRBD2. V lost 2 bases, J lost 6 bases, and 11 bases stayed unmatched. The germline V gene has CDR1 SGDLS and CDR2 YYNGEE. CDR3 size: 16 residues. The CDR3 is CASSVAVGTTSNEQFF. The CDR3 DNA reads as TGTGCCAGCAGCGTGGCCGTGGGGACTACCTCCAATGAGCAGTTCTTC.

The V gene is TRBV2, the J gene TRBJ2-1; 12 bases are shared with TRBD2. The CDR3 runs to 15 residues. Germline V gene data show CDR1 as SNHLY and CDR2 as FYNNEI. Germline trimming cut 6 bases from V and 5 bases from J; bases unmatched to any gene: 5. As DNA, the CDR3 is TGTGCCAGCAGGCTAGCGGGAGGGCCCGACAATGAGCAGTTCTTC. Its translation is CASRLAGGPDNEQFF.